Below, 9 T cell receptor beta chains from the same sample are listed, as sequenced in a study of shared clonotypes between healthy human individuals (TCRdb year 2020). CD8 naive samples were CD45RO-negative cells positively selected for CCR7, giving a CD45RA+CCR7+ population that excluded TemRA cells. Preparation of the library involved the immunoSEQ multiplex PCR assay. TCRdb took over this immuneACCESS table, retaining in-frame rearrangements with V and J assigned. Such tables are incomplete; in checked studies, under half of the missing clones stem from an unresolved V gene, and the remainder is unexplained. The sample table holds some 2.1 million clones, of which less than 95% were seen once. Jointly, the top ten make up approximately 1.2% of the sample. The specimen sequenced was naive CD8+ T cells sorted from blood. Interpreted using the paper, the cell subset or site label stands for: CD45RA+CCR7+. These receptors all come from a man aged 18 to 29 in good health.

The chain uses TRBV7-8 and TRBJ2-1, with D uncertain. The CDR3 totals 15 residues. V was shortened by 0 bases and J by 4 bases, with 10 bases between the two germline ends. CDR1 SGHVS and CDR2 FQNEAQ come from the germline V gene. This CDR3 reads CASSLASEGYNEQFF. CDR3 in DNA: TGTGCCAGCAGCTTAGCGTCCGAAGGGTACAATGAGCAGTTCTTC.

On this clone itself: Other DNA sequences within the sample encode an identical CDR3. The V call is TRBV30, the J call TRBJ2-7; 7 bases line up with TRBD2. Germline trimming cut 0 bases from V and 7 bases from J; bases unmatched to any gene: 0. Per germline, CDR1 GTSNPN and CDR2 SVGIG (reference sequence). CDR3 size: 11 residues. CDR3 in amino acids: CAWSVAGEQYF. The CDR3 nucleotides are TGTGCCTGGAGTGTAGCGGGAGAGCAGTACTTC.

J is TRBJ2-7 and V is TRBV5-8, with a weak D call TRBD2 (5 bases). The germline V and J ends were trimmed by 2 bases and 0 bases, with 12 bases remaining between them. Per the germline V gene, CDR1 is SGHTS and CDR2 is YDEGEE. The CDR3 runs to 15 residues. CDR3 in DNA: TGTGCCAGCAGCTTCGGCGGGTACGTCTCCTACGAGCAGTACTTC. Translating gives CASSFGGYVSYEQYF. The full variable domain, in which reference TRBV5-8 and TRBJ2-7 provide the parts outside the CDR3, is EAGVTQSPTHLIKTRGQQATLRCSPISGHTSVYWYQQALGLGLQFLLWYDEGEERNRGNFPPRFSGRQFPNYSSELNVNALELEDSALYLCASSFGGYVSYEQYFGPGTRLTVT.

The chain employs TRBV5-6 and TRBJ2-2; D is uncertain. V was trimmed by 4 bases and J by 6 bases, leaving 7 bases between them. Germline V lookup: CDR1 SGHDT, CDR2 YYEEEE. The CDR3 has 12 amino acids. CDR3: CASSPAPGELFF. The CDR3, as DNA: TGTGCCAGCAGCCCCGCTCCCGGGGAGCTGTTTTTT.

The chain joins TRBV4-3 to TRBJ2-2; possible D gene TRBD2, 6 bases. The CDR3 sequence is 16 residues long. CDR1 and CDR2 (germline): LGHNA, YSLEER. Trimming shortened V by 0 bases and J by 6 bases, and 14 bases separated the two germline ends. This chain's CDR3 is CASSQDGGGPAGELFF. DNA of the CDR3: TGCGCCAGCAGCCAAGATGGGGGAGGTCCCGCCGGGGAGCTGTTTTTT.

This chain joins TRBV5-6 and TRBJ2-7; the D gene could be TRBD1 or TRBD2 (5 bases each). Trimming took 0 bases from V and 4 from J, leaving 23 bases between them. This CDR3 spans 18 amino acids. In germline, CDR1 is SGHDT, CDR2 YYEEEE. For the CDR3, the DNA is TGTGCCAGCAGCTTGGTGGGCAGGGAGAATCCTCTCTTTTACGAGCAGTACTTC. The encoded protein is CASSLVGRENPLFYEQYF.

This clone occurred once. Its ends do not fully match the called genes, so a read error is possible. The chain couples TRBV7-7 to TRBJ1-3; 7 nucleotides match TRBD1. The CDR3 contains 15 residues. Looked up from germline, CDR1 is SSHAT and CDR2 is FNYEAQ (reference sequence). CDR3 residues: CASSLTGTSGNTIYF. The CDR3 DNA reads as TGTGCTAGCAGCCTGACAGGGACCTCTGGAAACACCATATATTTT.

The chain uses TRBV2 and TRBJ1-2; a possible D gene is TRBD1 (5 bases). Per germline, CDR1 SNHLY and CDR2 FYNNEI. V was clipped by 7 bases and J by 4 bases, with 7 bases between them. This CDR3 has 11 amino acids. The DNA for the CDR3 is TGTGCCAGCACTGACAGCTATGGCTACACCTTC. It is translated as CASTDSYGYTF.

The chain carries TRBV5-6 and TRBJ2-7; either TRBD1 or TRBD2 may supply D (5 bases each). The CDR3 consists of 13 residues. Per germline, CDR1 SGHDT and CDR2 YYEEEE. V gave up 4 bases and J gave up 7 bases, with 15 bases separating them. In nucleotides, the CDR3 is TGTGCCAGCAGCCACACAGGACCGGGAGAGCAGTACTTC. Amino acids: CASSHTGPGEQYF. The variable domain in full, completed from reference TRBV5-6 and TRBJ2-7, reads DAGVTQSPTHLIKTRGQQVTLRCSPKSGHDTVSWYQQALGQGPQFIFQYYEEEERQRGNFPDRFSGHQFPNYSSELNVNALLLGDSALYLCASSHTGPGEQYFGPGTRLTVT.